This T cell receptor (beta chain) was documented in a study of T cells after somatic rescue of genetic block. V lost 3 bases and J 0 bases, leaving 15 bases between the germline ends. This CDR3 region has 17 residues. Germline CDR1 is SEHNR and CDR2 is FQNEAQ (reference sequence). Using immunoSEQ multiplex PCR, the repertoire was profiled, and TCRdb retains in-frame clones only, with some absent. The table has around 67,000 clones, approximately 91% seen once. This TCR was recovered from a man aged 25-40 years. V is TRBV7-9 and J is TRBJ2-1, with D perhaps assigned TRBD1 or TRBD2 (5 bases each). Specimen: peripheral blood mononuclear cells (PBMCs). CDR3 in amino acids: CASSFGAKTSSYNEQFF. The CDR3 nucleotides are TGTGCCAGCAGCTTCGGGGCAAAAACAAGCTCCTACAATGAGCAGTTCTTC.